What follows are 24 T cell receptor beta chains derived from one specimen sequenced in a study of early T cells in non-severe SARS-CoV-2 infection. Each CDR3 protein gets one entry after TCRdb re-called the 5' RACE reads with MiXCR. Among fewer than 100,000 distinct CDR3 sequences listed, over 5% were seen once. The specimen sequenced was whole blood. All receptors come from an adult who was a healthcare worker with PCR-confirmed SARS-CoV-2 infection or an uninfected control (not recorded which).

This clonotype was counted ten times or more. The gene calls are TRBV4-3 and TRBJ2-1, with unresolved D. Germline V lookup: CDR1 LGHNA, CDR2 YSLEER. V was pared by 0 bases and J by 10 bases, with 10 bases between. This CDR3 contains 13 residues. This chain's CDR3 is CASSQDTFREQFF. For the CDR3, the DNA is TGCGCCAGCAGCCAAGACACTTTCAGGGAGCAGTTCTTC.

The rearrangement uses TRBV6-2 or TRBV6-3 and TRBJ2-1, with 10 nucleotides matching TRBD2. The CDR3 is made up of 17 amino acids. V lost 6 bases to trimming and J lost 4 bases; unmatched junction nucleotides: 12. Germline-derived CDR1 and CDR2 are MNHEY and SVGEGT. The DNA of the CDR3 is TGTGCCAGCAGCCCGTCCCCCGGGACTAGCGTATACAATGAGCAGTTCTTC. It translates to CASSPSPGTSVYNEQFF.

This clonotype was found many times. The V gene is TRBV4-2, the J gene TRBJ1-3, with D possibly matching TRBD1 (6 bases). This CDR3 is 15 amino acids long. V lost 1 base and J 6 bases, leaving 13 bases between the germline ends. Germline V gives CDR1 LGHNA, CDR2 YNFKEQ. In DNA, the CDR3 is TGTGCCAGCAGCCAAGCACAGGGTGAAGAAAACACCATATATTTT. It specifies CASSQAQGEENTIYF.

This clonotype was observed many times. CDR3 DNA: TGCAGTGCTAGTCTAGCGGGGGGGCTAGATACGCAGTATTTT. It translates to CSASLAGGLDTQYF. The chain has TRBV20-1 and TRBJ2-3, with 12 bases aligning to TRBD2. The CDR3 length is 14 residues. The V segment lost 3 bases and the J segment 5 bases; nucleotides outside the gene matches: 3. Germline V gene lookup returns CDR1 DFQATT and CDR2 SNEGSKA (reference sequence).

In its sample, this clonotype was seen many times. The rearrangement joins TRBV7-9 to TRBJ2-3, with TRBD1 as a possible D gene (6 bases). CDR1 is SEHNR and CDR2 is FQNEAQ in the germline V gene (reference sequence). The V end was cut by 5 bases, the J end by 3 bases, with 15 bases between. CDR3 size: 15 residues. The CDR3 loop is CASSEQGLGTDTQYF. The DNA for the CDR3 is TGTGCCAGCAGCGAACAGGGTTTAGGTACAGATACGCAGTATTTT.

This clonotype was observed many times. An end of the junction does not agree with germline; a read error may underlie this. The chain combines TRBV7-9 with TRBJ2-1, with D maybe TRBD1 (6 bases). The CDR3 is 13 residues long. Germline V CDR1 and CDR2: SEHNR, FQNEAQ (reference sequence). For the CDR3, the DNA is TGTGCCAGCAGCTTAGGGACAGCTAATGAGCGGTTCTTC. Translated, it gives CASSLGTANERFF.

This clonotype appeared many times. This chain connects TRBV6-5 to TRBJ2-1; TRBD2 agrees at 10 bases. Germline CDR1 MNHEY, CDR2 SVGAGI. Trimming removed 5 bases from V and 4 bases from J; junction bases left unmatched: 5. CDR3 length: 15 residues. DNA for the CDR3: TGTGCCAGCAGTGTACTAGCGGGACATTACAATGAGCAGTTCTTC. Translated: CASSVLAGHYNEQFF.

This chain links TRBV6-2 or TRBV6-3 with TRBJ2-1; the D call may be TRBD1 or TRBD2 (5 bases each). CDR3 length equals 14 residues. Germline lookup yields CDR1 MNHEY and CDR2 SVGEGT. The ends were cut back, 5 bases at V and 6 bases at J, with 14 bases in the middle. CDR3 bases: TGTGCCAGCAGTACGGGACCCTTGGGCAATGAGCAGTTCTTC. Translating it yields CASSTGPLGNEQFF.

This clonotype appeared a few times. The chain has TRBV7-9 and TRBJ1-1; 10 nucleotides align to TRBD1. V lost 10 bases, J lost 6 bases, and 8 bases stayed unmatched. The CDR3 spans 13 residues. Germline V CDR1 and CDR2: SEHNR, FQNEAQ (reference sequence). CDR3 amino acids: CATLGQGHAEAFF. In DNA, the CDR3 is TGTGCCACCCTGGGACAGGGGCATGCTGAAGCTTTCTTT.

This clonotype was found many times. The chain employs TRBV6-5 and TRBJ1-2, with 10 bases aligning to TRBD1. V shed 5 bases, J shed 12 bases, and the junction held 12 bases outside the gene matches. Germline V lookup: CDR1 MNHEY, CDR2 SVGAGI. The CDR3 has 14 residues. For the CDR3, the DNA is TGTGCCAGCAGTCAATCCGGGACAGGGGAAAAGAACACCTTC. Protein product: CASSQSGTGEKNTF.

The chain uses TRBV20-1 and TRBJ1-1; 7 positions match TRBD1. CDR1 DFQATT and CDR2 SNEGSKA come from the germline V gene (reference sequence). V trimming: 6 bases; J trimming: 4 bases; junction bases outside the gene matches: 5. The CDR3 runs 12 residues. The DNA for the CDR3 is TGCAGTGCCACCAGGGACAGCACTGAAGCTTTCTTT. This codes for CSATRDSTEAFF.

This clonotype has just a few counts. The rearrangement joins TRBV20-1 to TRBJ2-2; D uncertain. CDR1 and CDR2 (germline): DFQATT, SNEGSKA (reference sequence). V was cut by 2 bases and J by 1 base, with 2 bases left in between. The CDR3 has 12 residues. This CDR3 reads CSARKNTGELFF. CDR3 bases: TGCAGTGCTAGAAAGAACACCGGGGAGCTGTTTTTT.

This clonotype was seen at least ten times. The chain combines TRBV7-2 with TRBJ2-1, with D unclear. Trimming cost V 5 bases and J 6 bases, with 11 bases left between them. The germline V gene encodes CDR1 SGHTA and CDR2 FQGNSA. The CDR3 runs to 13 residues. CDR3 sequence (DNA): TGTGCCAGCAGCAGTGACAACTTCAATGAGCAGTTCTTC. Translating it yields CASSSDNFNEQFF.

V is TRBV29-1 and J is TRBJ2-1; a possible D gene is TRBD1 (6 bases). Per the germline V gene, CDR1 is SQVTM and CDR2 is ANQGSEA. The CDR3 consists of 14 residues. The V and J ends lost 6 bases and 6 bases respectively, with 18 bases between them. Here the CDR3 reads CSVLGQRDGNEQFF. The DNA of the CDR3 is TGCAGCGTGCTTGGACAGAGGGACGGCAATGAGCAGTTCTTC.

This clonotype has a count of ten or more. The J gene is TRBJ2-7, the V gene TRBV15; D possibly uses TRBD1 or TRBD2 (5 bases each). CDR3 size: 14 residues. V lost 5 bases and J 0 bases, leaving 11 bases between the germline ends. Germline loops: CDR1 LNHNV, CDR2 YYDKDF (reference sequence). The DNA of the CDR3 is TGTGCCACCAGCGGGACGGGAAGCTCCTACGAGCAGTACTTC. It codes for CATSGTGSSYEQYF. The whole variable domain, filled in from reference TRBV15 and TRBJ2-7, reads DAMVIQNPRYQVTQFGKPVTLSCSQTLNHNVMYWYQQKSSQAPKLLFHYYDKDFNNEADTPDNFQSRRPNTSFCFLDIRSPGLGDTAMYLCATSGTGSSYEQYFGPGTRLTVT.

This clonotype was seen more than once but under ten times. The rearrangement joins TRBV18 to TRBJ2-5; the D gene could be TRBD1 or TRBD2 (5 bases each). CDR1 and CDR2 (germline): KGHSH, LQKENI. This CDR3 is 15 amino acids long. V lost 0 bases and J lost 2, with 10 bases in between. The CDR3 coding sequence is TGTGCCAGCTCACCACCGGGACGTGTTCAAGAGACCCAGTACTTC. It encodes CASSPPGRVQETQYF.

This clonotype has at least ten counts. The chain links TRBV29-1 to TRBJ2-7; D may be TRBD1 or TRBD2 (5 bases each). This CDR3 is built from 11 residues. Trimming stripped 7 bases from V and 5 bases from J, with 12 bases between. Per germline, CDR1 SQVTM and CDR2 ANQGSEA. In nucleotides, the CDR3 is TGCAGCGCCGGAGAGGGGAACGAGCAGTACTTC. Amino acid sequence: CSAGEGNEQYF.

This clonotype has ten or more counts. The V gene is TRBV7-2, the J gene TRBJ2-3, with D maybe TRBD2 (6 bases). The V and J ends lost 7 bases and 5 bases respectively, with 16 bases between them. CDR3 size: 14 residues. CDR1 is SGHTA and CDR2 is FQGNSA in the germline V gene. DNA for the CDR3: TGTGCCAGCACCGAGACTAGAGTTAGAGATACGCAGTATTTT. Protein product: CASTETRVRDTQYF.

The V call is TRBV20-1, the J call TRBJ1-2; tentatively, D is TRBD1 (5 bases). CDR3 length equals 15 residues. Germline CDR1 reads DFQATT; CDR2 reads SNEGSKA (reference sequence). Deletions cut 0 bases from V and 4 bases from J, with 15 bases between. The CDR3 spells CSARDKAGLIYGYTF. In nucleotides, the CDR3 is TGCAGTGCTAGAGATAAGGCAGGGCTAATCTATGGCTACACCTTC.

This clonotype was found a few times. V and J are TRBV29-1 and TRBJ2-7, with TRBD1 identical over 10 bases. After removal of 7 bases from V and 1 base from J, the junction contained 16 bases not matched to a gene. There are 17 residues in the CDR3. Germline V gene lookup returns CDR1 SQVTM and CDR2 ANQGSEA. Here the CDR3 reads CSAGDRGSGRASYEQYF. DNA for the CDR3: TGCAGCGCTGGGGACAGGGGTTCAGGGAGGGCTTCCTACGAGCAGTACTTC.

The chain combines TRBV5-6 with TRBJ2-3, with TRBD1 matching 9 bases. The length of the CDR3 is 17 residues. From germline, CDR1 is SGHDT and CDR2 YYEEEE. After removal of 2 bases from V and 4 bases from J, the junction contained 11 bases not matched to a gene. CDR3 nucleotides: TGTGCCAGCAGCTTCACCGGACAGGGGAGTTTGTCAGATACGCAGTATTTT. Residues: CASSFTGQGSLSDTQYF.

This clonotype appeared many times. V usage is TRBV21-1 and J usage is TRBJ1-1; the table's D call TRBD1 went unverified against the DNA. TRBV21-1 is a known pseudogene. The CDR3 sequence is 11 residues long. CDR3 sequence reads: CASSDRVMAFF. The CDR3, as DNA: TGTGCCAGCAGCGACAGGGTTATGGCTTTCTTT.

This clonotype showed up many times. The chain links TRBV11-2 to TRBJ1-1; D perhaps matches TRBD1 (5 bases). CDR1 is SGHAT, CDR2 FQNNGV, per germline. This CDR3 is 15 amino acids long. V was clipped by 1 base and J by 1 base, with 10 bases between them. CDR3 sequence reads: CASSLVPGKNTEAFF. CDR3 sequence (DNA): TGTGCCAGCAGCTTAGTGCCAGGGAAGAACACTGAAGCTTTCTTT.

This clonotype was seen a few times. The rearrangement joins TRBV6-2 or TRBV6-3 to TRBJ2-1; TRBD2 is a possible D gene (6 bases). Germline-derived CDR1 and CDR2 are MNHEY and SVGEGT. CDR3 length equals 15 residues. The V gene lost 7 bases and the J gene lost 6 bases, with 19 bases spanning the gap. The CDR3 here is CASTKSPGVGNEQFF. CDR3 nucleotide sequence: TGTGCCAGCACCAAGAGCCCGGGAGTGGGCAATGAGCAGTTCTTC.